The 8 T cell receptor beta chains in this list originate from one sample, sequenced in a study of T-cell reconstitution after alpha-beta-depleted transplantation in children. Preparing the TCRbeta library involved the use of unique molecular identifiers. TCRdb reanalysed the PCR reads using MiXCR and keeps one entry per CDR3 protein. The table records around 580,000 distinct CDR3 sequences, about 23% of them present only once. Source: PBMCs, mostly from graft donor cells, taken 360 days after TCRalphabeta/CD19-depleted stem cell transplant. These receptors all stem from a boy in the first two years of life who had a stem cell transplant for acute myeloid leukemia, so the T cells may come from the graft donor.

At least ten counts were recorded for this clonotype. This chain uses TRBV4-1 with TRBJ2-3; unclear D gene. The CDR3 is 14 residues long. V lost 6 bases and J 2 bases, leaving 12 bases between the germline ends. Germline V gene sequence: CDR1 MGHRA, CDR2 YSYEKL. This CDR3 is CASRPLPDTDTQYF. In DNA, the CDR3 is TGCGCCAGCAGGCCGCTTCCAGACACAGATACGCAGTATTTT.

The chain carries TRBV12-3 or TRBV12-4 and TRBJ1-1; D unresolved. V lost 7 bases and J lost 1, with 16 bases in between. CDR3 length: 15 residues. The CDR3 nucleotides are TGTGCCAGCAATTTTCTTTACCAAGAGAACACTGAAGCTTTCTTT. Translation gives CASNFLYQENTEAFF.

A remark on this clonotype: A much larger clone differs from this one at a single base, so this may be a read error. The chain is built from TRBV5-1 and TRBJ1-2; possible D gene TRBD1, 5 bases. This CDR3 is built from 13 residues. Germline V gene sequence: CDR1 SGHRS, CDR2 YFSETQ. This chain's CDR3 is CASSFRGDEGYPF. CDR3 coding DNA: TGCGCCAGCAGCTTTCGGGGGGATGAAGGCTACCCCTTC. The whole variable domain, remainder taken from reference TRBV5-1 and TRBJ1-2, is KAGVTQTPRYLIKTRGQQVTLSCSPISGHRSVSWYQQTPGQGLQFLFEYFSETQRNKGNFPGRFSGRQFSNSRSEMNVSTLELGDSALYLCASSFRGDEGYPFGSGTRLTVV.

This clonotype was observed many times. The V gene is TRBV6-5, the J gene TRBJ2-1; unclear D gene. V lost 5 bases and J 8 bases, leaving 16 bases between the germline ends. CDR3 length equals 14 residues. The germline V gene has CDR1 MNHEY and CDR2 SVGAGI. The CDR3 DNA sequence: TGTGCCAGCAGTCTAAGACCCGCTGGGGATGAGCAGTTCTTC. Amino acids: CASSLRPAGDEQFF.

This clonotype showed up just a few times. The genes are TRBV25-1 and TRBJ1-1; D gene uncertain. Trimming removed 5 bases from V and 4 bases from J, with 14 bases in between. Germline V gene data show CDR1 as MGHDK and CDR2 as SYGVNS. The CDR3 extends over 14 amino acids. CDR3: CASSHAGWGTEAFF. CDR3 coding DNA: TGTGCCAGCAGTCACGCGGGCTGGGGCACTGAAGCTTTCTTT.

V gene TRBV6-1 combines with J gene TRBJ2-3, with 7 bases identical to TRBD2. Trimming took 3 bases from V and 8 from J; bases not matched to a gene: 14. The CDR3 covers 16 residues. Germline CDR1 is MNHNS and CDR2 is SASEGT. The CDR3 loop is CASSESSGVVSGTQYF. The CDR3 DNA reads TGTGCCAGCAGTGAGTCCAGCGGGGTTGTCTCTGGTACGCAGTATTTT.

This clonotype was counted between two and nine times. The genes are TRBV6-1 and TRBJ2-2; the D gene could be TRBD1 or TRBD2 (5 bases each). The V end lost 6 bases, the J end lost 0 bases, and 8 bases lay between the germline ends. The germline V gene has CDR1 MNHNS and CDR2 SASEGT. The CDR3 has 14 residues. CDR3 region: CASRGPTNTGELFF. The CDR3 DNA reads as TGTGCCAGCAGGGGACCGACGAACACCGGGGAGCTGTTTTTT.

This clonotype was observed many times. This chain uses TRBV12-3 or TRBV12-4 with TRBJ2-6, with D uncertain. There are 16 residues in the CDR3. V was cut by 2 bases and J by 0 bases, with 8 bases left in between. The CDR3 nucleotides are TGTGCCAGCAGTTTAAGGTCAGGCTCTGGGGCCAACGTCCTGACTTTC. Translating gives CASSLRSGSGANVLTF.